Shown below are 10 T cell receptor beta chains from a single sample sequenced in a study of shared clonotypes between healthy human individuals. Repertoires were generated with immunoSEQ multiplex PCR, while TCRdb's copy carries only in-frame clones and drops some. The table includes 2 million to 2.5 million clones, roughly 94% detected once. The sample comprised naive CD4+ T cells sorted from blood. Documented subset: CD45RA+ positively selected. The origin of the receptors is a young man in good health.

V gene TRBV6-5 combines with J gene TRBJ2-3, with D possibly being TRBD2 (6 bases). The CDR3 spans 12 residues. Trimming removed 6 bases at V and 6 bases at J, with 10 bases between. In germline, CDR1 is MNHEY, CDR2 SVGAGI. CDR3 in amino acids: CASSNLADTQYF. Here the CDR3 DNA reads TGTGCCAGCAGCAACCTAGCGGATACGCAGTATTTT.

The chain's CDR3 is CASSYSQNYNEQFF. The CDR3 nucleotides are TGTGCCAGCAGTTACAGCCAGAACTACAATGAGCAGTTCTTC. The rearrangement joins TRBV6-5 to TRBJ2-1; D remains ambiguous. V was pared by 2 bases and J by 3 bases, with 8 bases between. This CDR3 has 14 amino acids. Germline lookup yields CDR1 MNHEY and CDR2 SVGAGI.

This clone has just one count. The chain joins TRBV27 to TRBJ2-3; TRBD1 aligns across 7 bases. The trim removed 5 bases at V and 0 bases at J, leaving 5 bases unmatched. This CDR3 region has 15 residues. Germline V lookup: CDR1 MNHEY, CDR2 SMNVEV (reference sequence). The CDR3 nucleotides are TGTGCCAGCAGTAAGGGACAGATTAGCACAGATACGCAGTATTTT. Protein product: CASSKGQISTDTQYF.

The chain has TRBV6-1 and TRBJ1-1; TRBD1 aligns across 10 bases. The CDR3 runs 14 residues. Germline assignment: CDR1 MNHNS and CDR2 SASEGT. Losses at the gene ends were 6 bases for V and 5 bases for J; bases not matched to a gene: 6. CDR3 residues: CASRIRQGATEAFF. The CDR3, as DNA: TGTGCCAGCAGAATACGACAGGGGGCGACTGAAGCTTTCTTT.

CDR3 nucleotide sequence: TGTGCCAGCAGTCCGCAGGGAGCGGGCTACACCTTC. Translating gives CASSPQGAGYTF. This chain joins TRBV6-5 and TRBJ1-2, with a possible D match to TRBD1 (5 bases). The CDR3 runs to 12 residues. The V gene lost 5 bases and the J gene lost 8 bases, with 12 bases spanning the gap. Germline assignment: CDR1 MNHEY and CDR2 SVGAGI.

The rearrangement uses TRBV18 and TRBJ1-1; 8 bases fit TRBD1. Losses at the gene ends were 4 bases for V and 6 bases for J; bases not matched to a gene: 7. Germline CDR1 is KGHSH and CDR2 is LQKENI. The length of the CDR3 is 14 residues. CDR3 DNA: TGTGCCAGCTCACTGACAGGGGCGGACGCTGAAGCTTTCTTT. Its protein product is CASSLTGADAEAFF.

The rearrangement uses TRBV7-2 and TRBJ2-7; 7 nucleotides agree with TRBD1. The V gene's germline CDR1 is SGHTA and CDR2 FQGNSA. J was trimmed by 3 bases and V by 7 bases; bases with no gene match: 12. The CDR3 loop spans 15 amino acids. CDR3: CASTWDSKGIYEQYF. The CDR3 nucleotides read TGTGCCAGCACCTGGGACAGCAAAGGGATCTACGAGCAGTACTTC.

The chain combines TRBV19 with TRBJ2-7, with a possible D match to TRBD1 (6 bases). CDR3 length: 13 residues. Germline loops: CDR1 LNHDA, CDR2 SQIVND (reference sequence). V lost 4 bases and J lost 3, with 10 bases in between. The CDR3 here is CASSRQVGYEQYF. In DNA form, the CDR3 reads TGTGCCAGTAGTAGACAGGTTGGCTACGAGCAGTACTTC.

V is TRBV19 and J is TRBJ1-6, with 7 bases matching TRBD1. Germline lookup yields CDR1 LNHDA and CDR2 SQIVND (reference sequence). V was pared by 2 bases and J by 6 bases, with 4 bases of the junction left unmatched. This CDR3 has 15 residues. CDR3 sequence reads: CASSIRTGLNSPLHF. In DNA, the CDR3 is TGTGCCAGTAGTATACGGACAGGACTTAATTCACCCCTCCACTTT. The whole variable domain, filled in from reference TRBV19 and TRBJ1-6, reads DGGITQSPKYLFRKEGQNVTLSCEQNLNHDAMYWYRQDPGQGLRLIYYSQIVNDFQKGDIAEGYSVSREKKESFPLTVTSAQKNPTAFYLCASSIRTGLNSPLHFGNGTRLTVT.

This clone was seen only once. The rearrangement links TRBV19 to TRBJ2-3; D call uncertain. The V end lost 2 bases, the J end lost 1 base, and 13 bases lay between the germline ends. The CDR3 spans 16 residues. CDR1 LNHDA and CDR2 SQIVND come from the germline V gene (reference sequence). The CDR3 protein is CASSIYGQERTDTQYF. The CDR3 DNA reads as TGTGCCAGTAGTATATACGGGCAGGAACGCACAGATACGCAGTATTTT.